One and the same sample provided the 10 T cell receptor beta chains below, sequenced in a study of beta chain features in type 1 diabetes. Expressed TCRB transcripts got sequenced, as all isolated RNA was reverse transcribed. TCRdb's table, derived via immunoSEQ multiplex PCR, lists solely in-frame clones and lacks some. The sample includes around 310,000 clones, 11% of them seen just once. Sequenced material: naive CD4+ T cells from blood. Receptors were obtained from a woman aged 25 to 39 in good health.

This clone appeared a few times. This sequence joins TRBV18 and TRBJ2-1; D is possibly TRBD2 (5 bases). This CDR3 has 14 residues. The ends were cut back, 3 bases at V and 3 bases at J, with 9 bases in the middle. Germline values: CDR1 KGHSH, CDR2 LQKENI. CDR3 bases: TGTGCCAGCTCACCGTTGGCGGGCTACAATGAGCAGTTCTTC. This translates into CASSPLAGYNEQFF.

This clone showed up just a few times. V and J are TRBV28 and TRBJ1-2, with D maybe TRBD1 (6 bases). The CDR3 extends over 12 amino acids. Trimming shortened V by 10 bases and J by 7 bases, and 16 bases separated the two germline ends. The V gene's germline CDR1 is MDHEN and CDR2 SYDVKM. CDR3 coding DNA: TGTGCCACGCCTCGGGGGGCCGGTGGCTACACCTTC. Protein sequence: CATPRGAGGYTF.

This clone was detected a few times. The V and J genes are TRBV28 and TRBJ2-5, with 10 nucleotides matching TRBD1. CDR3 length equals 15 residues. Germline values: CDR1 MDHEN, CDR2 SYDVKM. Unmatched junction bases numbered 8, after V lost 6 bases and J lost 4 bases. The CDR3 spells CASSSGDRGGETQYF. DNA of the CDR3: TGTGCCAGCAGCTCCGGGGACAGGGGAGGAGAGACCCAGTACTTC.

The chain couples TRBV11-1 to TRBJ2-3; the D gene is possibly TRBD1 (5 bases). Deletions cut 4 bases from V and 6 bases from J, with 14 bases between. CDR1 SGHAT and CDR2 FQDESV come from the germline V gene (reference sequence). This CDR3 is built from 14 residues. The CDR3 spells CASSSKPYRDTQYF. The DNA of the CDR3 is TGTGCCAGCAGCTCGAAACCGTACAGGGATACGCAGTATTTT.

This clone was recorded a few times. The CDR3, as DNA: TGTGCCAGTACCAAGGAGGACAGACGTGATTCTGGCTACACCTTC. Translation gives CASTKEDRRDSGYTF. This chain joins TRBV19 and TRBJ1-2; weak D call: TRBD1 (6 bases). This CDR3 has 15 residues. Trimming stripped 7 bases from V and 7 bases from J, with 22 bases between. Germline CDR1 reads LNHDA; CDR2 reads SQIVND (reference sequence).

This clone was seen more than once but under ten times. The V gene is TRBV27, the J gene TRBJ2-5; D unclear. V lost 0 bases to trimming and J lost 5 bases, with 7 bases between them. Germline V gene data show CDR1 as MNHEY and CDR2 as SMNVEV (reference sequence). The CDR3 covers 13 residues. CDR3 coding DNA: TGTGCCAGCAGTTTATCCCCGGAGGAGACCCAGTACTTC. Its translation: CASSLSPEETQYF.

This clone was picked up a small number of times. This rearrangement joins TRBV5-1 to TRBJ2-3, with TRBD2 matching 13 bases. This CDR3 spans 17 amino acids. Germline loops: CDR1 SGHRS, CDR2 YFSETQ. Germline trimming cut 0 bases from V and 2 bases from J; bases unmatched to any gene: 3. The CDR3 nucleotides are TGCGCCAGCAGCTTGGAACTAGCGGGAGGGAACACAGATACGCAGTATTTT. It yields the protein CASSLELAGGNTDTQYF.

The chain carries TRBV7-2 and TRBJ2-3; D gene uncertain. The CDR3 extends over 15 amino acids. The V and J ends lost 1 base and 2 bases respectively, with 10 bases between them. The germline CDR1 and CDR2 sequences are SGHTA and FQGNSA. CDR3 loop: CASSLGSFYTDTQYF. The CDR3 coding sequence is TGTGCCAGCAGCTTAGGGTCTTTCTACACAGATACGCAGTATTTT.

V is TRBV7-6 and J is TRBJ2-5, with D perhaps TRBD2 (6 bases). Germline V CDR1 and CDR2: SGHVS, FNYEAQ. This CDR3 is 15 amino acids long. Trimming took 5 bases from V and 6 from J, leaving 19 bases between them. This chain's CDR3 is CASSPISRDFKTQYF. CDR3 in DNA: TGTGCCAGCAGCCCAATTTCCCGGGACTTTAAGACCCAGTACTTC.

V gene TRBV11-1 combines with J gene TRBJ1-2, with D unclear. Trimming cost V 5 bases and J 5 bases, with 15 bases left between them. Germline V gene sequence: CDR1 SGHAT, CDR2 FQDESV (reference sequence). The CDR3 has 14 amino acids. This CDR3 reads CASSPYRRGYGYTF. CDR3 nucleotide sequence: TGTGCCAGCAGCCCGTATCGTCGGGGATATGGCTACACCTTC. The variable domain in full, with the rest retrieved from reference TRBV11-1 and TRBJ1-2, is EAEVAQSPRYKITEKSQAVAFWCDPISGHATLYWYRQILGQGPELLVQFQDESVVDDSQLPKDRFSAERLKGVDSTLKIQPAELGDSAMYLCASSPYRRGYGYTFGSGTRLTVV.